This entry lists 4 T cell receptor beta chains sequenced from one sample in a study of blood T cell repertoires in COVID-19. Using immunoSEQ multiplex PCR, the repertoire was profiled, and TCRdb retains in-frame clones only, with some absent. The sample includes about 170,000 clones, 90% of them seen just once. The sample was peripheral blood. These receptors all stem from a man aged 50 to 59 with acute or convalescent COVID-19.

CDR3 nucleotides: TGTGCCAGCAGCCCACGCCCGGTAAGCACAGATACGCAGTATTTT. Translation gives CASSPRPVSTDTQYF. The rearrangement links TRBV9 to TRBJ2-3; D gene unclear. This CDR3 has 15 amino acids. Per the germline V gene, CDR1 is SGDLS and CDR2 is YYNGEE. V was trimmed by 4 bases and J by 0 bases, leaving 12 bases between them. Full variable domain (remainder filled in from reference TRBV9 and TRBJ2-3): DSGVTQTPKHLITATGQRVTLRCSPRSGDLSVYWYQQSLDQGLQFLIQYYNGEERAKGNILERFSAQQFPDLHSELNLSSLELGDSALYFCASSPRPVSTDTQYFGPGTRLTVL.

In this sample, this clone turned up once. This same CDR3 is encoded by further DNA sequences in the sample. The chain couples TRBV5-1 to TRBJ1-1; 9 nucleotides line up with TRBD1. V trimming: 3 bases; J trimming: 8 bases; junction bases outside the gene matches: 8. CDR3 size: 14 residues. Looked up from germline, CDR1 is SGHRS and CDR2 is YFSETQ. Here the CDR3 reads CASSSLPGQGEAFF. CDR3 nucleotides: TGCGCCAGCAGCTCCTTACCGGGACAGGGAGAAGCTTTCTTT. Using reference TRBV5-1 and TRBJ1-1 for the parts outside the CDR3, the full variable domain is KAGVTQTPRYLIKTRGQQVTLSCSPISGHRSVSWYQQTPGQGLQFLFEYFSETQRNKGNFPGRFSGRQFSNSRSEMNVSTLELGDSALYLCASSSLPGQGEAFFGQGTRLTVV.

This clone appeared a few times. The rearrangement joins TRBV28 to TRBJ1-2, with D hard to call. The germline gives CDR1 MDHEN, CDR2 SYDVKM. Trimming cost V 4 bases and J 4 bases, with 16 bases left between them. CDR3 size: 15 residues. CDR3 nucleotides: TGTGCCAGCAGTTCCTGGACTGGGGTGGCCTATGGCTACACCTTC. Amino acids: CASSSWTGVAYGYTF.

The V and J genes are TRBV3-1 (or the pseudogene TRBV3-2) and TRBJ2-3, with a weak D call TRBD2 (6 bases). CDR1 and CDR2 (germline): LGHDT, YNNKEL (reference sequence). Trimming removed 3 bases from V and 7 bases from J, with 11 bases in between. The CDR3 totals 13 residues. CDR3 loop: CASSQGGAHTQYF. The CDR3 DNA sequence: TGTGCCAGCAGCCAGGGAGGAGCGCATACGCAGTATTTT.